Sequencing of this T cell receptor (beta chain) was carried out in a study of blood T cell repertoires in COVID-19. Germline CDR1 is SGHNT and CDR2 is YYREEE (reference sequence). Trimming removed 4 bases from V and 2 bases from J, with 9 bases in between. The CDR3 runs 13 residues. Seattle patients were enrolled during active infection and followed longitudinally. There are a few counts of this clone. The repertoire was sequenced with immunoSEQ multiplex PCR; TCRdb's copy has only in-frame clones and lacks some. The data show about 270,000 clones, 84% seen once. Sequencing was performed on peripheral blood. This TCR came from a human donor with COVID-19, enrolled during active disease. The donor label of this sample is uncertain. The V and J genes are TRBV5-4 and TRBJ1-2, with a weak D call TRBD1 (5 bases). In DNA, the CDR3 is TGTGCCAGCAGCCGGGCAGGGAACTATGGCTACACCTTC. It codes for CASSRAGNYGYTF. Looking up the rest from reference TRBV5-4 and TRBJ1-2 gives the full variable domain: ETGVTQSPTHLIKTRGQQVTLRCSSQSGHNTVSWYQQALGQGPQFIFQYYREEENGRGNFPPRFSGLQFPNYSSELNVNALELDDSALYLCASSRAGNYGYTFGSGTRLTVV.